This T cell receptor beta chain emerged from a study of identical twins. General observations from the study: Within beta out-of-frame sequences, the excess sharing observed between twins was weaker. There were fewer insertions in abundant cord blood beta clonotypes, but memory repertoires showed no such pattern. Out-of-frame alpha sequences shared by twins were enriched for low generation probability.

The authors used template switching to add a universal primer site and gave cDNA unique molecular identifiers. TCRdb re-called the 5' RACE reads with MiXCR, one entry per CDR3 protein. The data show roughly 490,000 distinct CDR3 sequences, with 14% seen just once and about 0.97% held by the top ten. The CDR3 is 16 amino acids. V was shortened by 3 bases and J by 3 bases, with 17 bases between the two germline ends. Germline CDR1 reads SNHLY; CDR2 reads FYNNEI. Details on this clonotype: Its antigen remains unidentified.

This same sample was also taken into another study, of yellow fever vaccine responses in identical twins.

The sequenced material came from CD4+ T cells sorted from blood. The sequence was obtained from a young woman in good health. This chain joins TRBV2 and TRBJ1-1, with D unclear. This CDR3 reads CASSEIVWQEHTEAFF. The CDR3 coding sequence is TGTGCCAGCAGTGAGATTGTATGGCAGGAGCACACTGAAGCTTTCTTT.